The 9 T cell receptor beta chains below were found in one sample sequenced in a study of CD4 T cell repertoires in COVID-19 (TCRdb year 2021). Library creation used the immunoSEQ multiplex PCR assay. This is the immuneACCESS table as TCRdb keeps it, with only in-frame sequences that have V and J called. A part of the clones is gone; compared with another copy, unresolved V genes explain less than half, and the rest is unexplained. A total of 60,000 to 90,000 clones appear in this sample, roughly four fifths of them only once. The ten largest account for 0.45% to 0.7% of the sample. Read against the paper, the sample's time point label means: sample from a COVID-19-recovered individual after infection. The sample in question was CD4+ T cells from peripheral blood, obtained after recovery from COVID-19. These receptors all stem from a human donor who had COVID-19.

The chain uses TRBV10-1 and TRBJ2-3; 8 nucleotides agree with TRBD2. The ends lost 0 bases at V and 3 bases at J; junction bases unmatched: 8. The CDR3 runs to 17 residues. The germline CDR1 and CDR2 sequences are WNHNN and SYGVQD (reference sequence). Here the CDR3 DNA reads TGCGCCAGCAGTGAGTCGATGAATAGCGGGGTGACAGATACGCAGTATTTT. It translates to CASSESMNSGVTDTQYF.

The chain couples TRBV10-3 to TRBJ2-3, with unresolved D. Trimming removed 2 bases from V and 3 bases from J, with 6 bases in between. CDR1 ENHRY and CDR2 SYGVKD come from the germline V gene. The CDR3 runs 13 residues. As DNA, the CDR3 is TGTGCCATCAGTGAGGACGGTACAGATACGCAGTATTTT. It encodes CAISEDGTDTQYF.

The chain recombines TRBV3-1 (or the pseudogene TRBV3-2) with TRBJ1-1, with unresolved D. CDR3 length: 12 amino acids. Germline V lookup: CDR1 LGHDT, CDR2 YNNKEL (reference sequence). Trimming took 4 bases from V and 1 from J, leaving 4 bases between them. CDR3 region: CASSLGNTEAFF. The CDR3, as DNA: TGTGCCAGCAGCCTAGGGAACACTGAAGCTTTCTTT.

The chain couples TRBV2 to TRBJ1-2; the D gene is possibly TRBD1 (5 bases). This CDR3 is built from 13 residues. Germline values: CDR1 SNHLY, CDR2 FYNNEI. Trimming stripped 7 bases from V and 2 bases from J, with 11 bases between. The CDR3 nucleotides are TGTGCCAGCACCCCGACAGCAAACTATGGCTACACCTTC. Translation gives CASTPTANYGYTF.

This clone has just one count. The chain recombines TRBV11-2 with TRBJ2-3; D ambiguous. This CDR3 is 14 amino acids long. Trimming took off 3 bases at V and 2 bases at J, with 9 bases between the two ends. Looked up from germline, CDR1 is SGHAT and CDR2 is FQNNGV. In nucleotides, the CDR3 is TGTGCCAGCAGCTTGGATACGGTCACAGATACGCAGTATTTT. This sequence encodes CASSLDTVTDTQYF.

This chain uses TRBV5-5 with TRBJ2-7, with D possibly matching TRBD2 (6 bases). V lost 0 bases to trimming and J lost 6 bases, with 10 bases between them. Per germline, CDR1 SGHKS and CDR2 YYEKEE (reference sequence). The CDR3 contains 13 residues. The CDR3 loop is CASSLGAEGEQYF. CDR3 coding DNA: TGTGCCAGCAGCTTGGGGGCGGAGGGCGAGCAGTACTTC.

The rearrangement links TRBV6-5 to TRBJ1-2; D is perhaps TRBD1 (5 bases). This CDR3 is built from 14 residues. The germline gives CDR1 MNHEY, CDR2 SVGAGI. The germline V and J ends were trimmed by 5 bases and 4 bases, with 14 bases remaining between them. The CDR3 region has the DNA TGTGCCAGCAGTCAGGGCAGGGCGGCCTATGGCTACACCTTC. Translation gives CASSQGRAAYGYTF.

V usage is TRBV7-6 and J usage is TRBJ1-3; perhaps TRBD1 as D (6 bases). Germline V lookup: CDR1 SGHVS, CDR2 FNYEAQ. V lost 2 bases and J 4 bases, leaving 12 bases between the germline ends. The CDR3 length is 15 residues. DNA of the CDR3: TGTGCCAGCAGCTTAAGAAGGGGGACCGGAAACACCATATATTTT. This encodes CASSLRRGTGNTIYF.

V usage is TRBV2 and J usage is TRBJ2-5; 8 nucleotides agree with TRBD2. Germline V gives CDR1 SNHLY, CDR2 FYNNEI. The CDR3 runs to 15 residues. V was pared by 5 bases and J by 4 bases, with 9 bases of the junction left unmatched. The CDR3 DNA sequence: TGTGCCAGCAGTCCCACAGCGGGAGTGGGAGAGACCCAGTACTTC. Protein product: CASSPTAGVGETQYF.